This passage covers 4 T cell receptor beta chains from one sample sequenced in a study of response to subunit inactivated influenza vaccine. TCRdb independently ran MiXCR on the RT-PCR reads; one entry per CDR3 protein. Of 650,000 to 800,000 distinct CDR3 sequences listed, approximately 13% are singletons. Sample: PBMCs from blood, taken 14 days before vaccination. Every receptor here comes from a man in his fifties who received an inactivated influenza vaccine.

This clonotype has ten or more counts. J is TRBJ2-3 and V is TRBV15; 8 bases line up with TRBD1. With V trimmed by 0 bases and J by 2 bases, 13 bases remained unmatched. Germline lookup yields CDR1 LNHNV and CDR2 YYDKDF (reference sequence). The CDR3 loop spans 19 amino acids. The CDR3 sequence: CATSRDMGTGTGDTDTQYF. Here the CDR3 DNA reads TGTGCCACCAGCAGAGATATGGGGACCGGGACAGGAGACACAGATACGCAGTATTTT.

The gene calls are TRBV20-1 and TRBJ2-1; 11 nucleotides match TRBD2. The CDR3 contains 15 residues. Per the germline V gene, CDR1 is DFQATT and CDR2 is SNEGSKA (reference sequence). V lost 1 base to trimming and J lost 2 bases; unmatched junction nucleotides: 1. The CDR3 nucleotides are TGCAGTGCTAGAGGTAGCGGGAGGGCCTACAATGAGCAGTTCTTC. The encoded protein is CSARGSGRAYNEQFF.

There are many counts of this clonotype. The J gene is TRBJ2-2, the V gene TRBV5-5, with D possibly TRBD1 on 5 matching bases. The germline V and J ends were trimmed by 8 bases and 2 bases, with 10 bases remaining between them. The CDR3 length is 13 residues. CDR1 and CDR2 (germline): SGHKS, YYEKEE (reference sequence). The CDR3 DNA is TGTGCCAGTGTTGACAGCAACACCGGGGAGCTGTTTTTT. This translates into CASVDSNTGELFF. The full variable domain, its missing parts supplied by reference TRBV5-5 and TRBJ2-2, is DAGVTQSPTHLIKTRGQQVTLRCSPISGHKSVSWYQQVLGQGPQFIFQYYEKEERGRGNFPDRFSARQFPNYSSELNVNALLLGDSALYLCASVDSNTGELFFGEGSRLTVL.

The chain employs TRBV12-3 or TRBV12-4 and TRBJ1-1; TRBD1 aligns across 8 bases. V shed 5 bases and J 5 bases; nucleotides not matched to a gene: 13. The CDR3 consists of 16 residues. CDR3 DNA: TGTGCCAGCAGTCGGCCAGGGGGCCTCGGGAGGACTGAAGCTTTCTTT. It specifies CASSRPGGLGRTEAFF.